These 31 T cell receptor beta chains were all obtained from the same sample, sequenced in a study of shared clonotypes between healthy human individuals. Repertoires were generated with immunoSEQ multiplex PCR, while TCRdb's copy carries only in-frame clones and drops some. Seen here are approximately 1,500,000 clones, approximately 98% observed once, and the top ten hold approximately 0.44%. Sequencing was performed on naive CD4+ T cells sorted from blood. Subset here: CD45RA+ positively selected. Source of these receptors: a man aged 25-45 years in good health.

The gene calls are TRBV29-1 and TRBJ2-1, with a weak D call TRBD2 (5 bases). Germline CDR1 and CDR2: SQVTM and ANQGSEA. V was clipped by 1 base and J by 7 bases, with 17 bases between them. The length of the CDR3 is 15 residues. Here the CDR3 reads CSVEAGLARKNEQFF. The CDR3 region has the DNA TGCAGCGTTGAAGCAGGACTCGCCCGGAAGAATGAGCAGTTCTTC.

Written as DNA, the CDR3 is TGTGCCAGCAGTAGGGGTCCGGGAAACACCATATATTTT. It yields the protein CASSRGPGNTIYF. The chain uses TRBV2 and TRBJ1-3; D might be TRBD1 (5 bases). Per germline, CDR1 SNHLY and CDR2 FYNNEI. This CDR3 spans 13 amino acids. The ends were cut back, 5 bases at V and 4 bases at J, with 9 bases in the middle. Full variable domain (missing parts from reference TRBV2 and TRBJ1-3): EPEVTQTPSHQVTQMGQEVILRCVPISNHLYFYWYRQILGQKVEFLVSFYNNEISEKSEIFDDQFSVERPDGSNFTLKIRSTKLEDSAMYFCASSRGPGNTIYFGEGSWLTVV.

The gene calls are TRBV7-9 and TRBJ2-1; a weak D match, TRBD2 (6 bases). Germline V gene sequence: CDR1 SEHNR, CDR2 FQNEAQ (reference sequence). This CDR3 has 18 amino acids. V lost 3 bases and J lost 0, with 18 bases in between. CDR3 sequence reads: CASSFSGTRGSSYNEQFF. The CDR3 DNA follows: TGTGCCAGCAGCTTTAGCGGAACCAGAGGGAGCTCCTACAATGAGCAGTTCTTC. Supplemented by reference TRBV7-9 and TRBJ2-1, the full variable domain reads DTGVSQNPRHKITKRGQNVTFRCDPISEHNRLYWYRQTLGQGPEFLTYFQNEAQLEKSRLLSDRFSAERPKGSFSTLEIQRTEQGDSAMYLCASSFSGTRGSSYNEQFFGPGTRLTVL.

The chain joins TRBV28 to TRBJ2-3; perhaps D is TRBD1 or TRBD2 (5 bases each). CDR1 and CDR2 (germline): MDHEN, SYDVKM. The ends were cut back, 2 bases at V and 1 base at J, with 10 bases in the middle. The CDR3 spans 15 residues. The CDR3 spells CASSLPGPGTDTQYF. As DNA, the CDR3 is TGTGCCAGCAGTTTACCGGGGCCGGGCACAGATACGCAGTATTTT.

The CDR3 protein is CASSFDGTGGNEQFF. In DNA, the CDR3 is TGTGCCAGCAGTTTCGACGGGACGGGCGGCAATGAGCAGTTCTTC. The chain carries TRBV27 and TRBJ2-1, with D possibly being TRBD1 or TRBD2 (5 bases each). Germline CDR1 MNHEY, CDR2 SMNVEV (reference sequence). This CDR3 region has 15 residues. With 3 bases removed from V and 6 bases from J, the gap between germline ends came to 15 bases.

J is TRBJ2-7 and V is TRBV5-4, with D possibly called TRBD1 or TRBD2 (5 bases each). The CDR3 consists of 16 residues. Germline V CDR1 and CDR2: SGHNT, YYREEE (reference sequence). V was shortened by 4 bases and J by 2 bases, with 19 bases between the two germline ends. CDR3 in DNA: TGTGCCAGCAGCGAGGGGTACAGGCAAGAAACCTACGAGCAGTACTTC. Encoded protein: CASSEGYRQETYEQYF. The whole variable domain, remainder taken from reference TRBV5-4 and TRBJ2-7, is ETGVTQSPTHLIKTRGQQVTLRCSSQSGHNTVSWYQQALGQGPQFIFQYYREEENGRGNFPPRFSGLQFPNYSSELNVNALELDDSALYLCASSEGYRQETYEQYFGPGTRLTVT.

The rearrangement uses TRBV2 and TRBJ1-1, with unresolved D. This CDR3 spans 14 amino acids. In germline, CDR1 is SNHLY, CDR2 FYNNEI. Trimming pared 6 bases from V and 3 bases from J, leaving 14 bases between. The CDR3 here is CASRGILRDTEAFF. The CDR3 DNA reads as TGTGCCAGCAGGGGGATTCTGAGGGACACTGAAGCTTTCTTT.

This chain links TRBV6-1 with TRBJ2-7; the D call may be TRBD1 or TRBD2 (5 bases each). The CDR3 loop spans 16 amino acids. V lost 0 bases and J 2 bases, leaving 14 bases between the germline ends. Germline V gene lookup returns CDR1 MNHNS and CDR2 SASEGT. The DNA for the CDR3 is TGTGCCAGCAGTGAAGCCGGGACCCCAGTGGCCTACGAGCAGTACTTC. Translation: CASSEAGTPVAYEQYF.

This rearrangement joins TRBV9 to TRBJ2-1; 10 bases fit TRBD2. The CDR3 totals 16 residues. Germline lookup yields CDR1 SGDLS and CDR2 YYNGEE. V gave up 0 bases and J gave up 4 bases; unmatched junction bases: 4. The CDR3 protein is CASSVEGTSAYNEQFF. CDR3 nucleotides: TGTGCCAGCAGCGTAGAGGGGACTAGCGCTTACAATGAGCAGTTCTTC.

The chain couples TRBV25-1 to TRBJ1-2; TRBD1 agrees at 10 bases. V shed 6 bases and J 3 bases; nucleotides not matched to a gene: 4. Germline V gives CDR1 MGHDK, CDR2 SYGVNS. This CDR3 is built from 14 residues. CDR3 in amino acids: CASSLTGGDYGYTF. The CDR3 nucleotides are TGTGCCAGCAGCCTGACAGGGGGCGACTATGGCTACACCTTC.

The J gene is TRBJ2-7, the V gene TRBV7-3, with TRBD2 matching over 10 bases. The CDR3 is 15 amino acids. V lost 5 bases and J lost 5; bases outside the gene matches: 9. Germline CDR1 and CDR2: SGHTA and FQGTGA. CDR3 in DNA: TGTGCCAGCAGCGTCCGGCCCAGCGGGAGGGACGAGCAGTACTTC. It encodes CASSVRPSGRDEQYF. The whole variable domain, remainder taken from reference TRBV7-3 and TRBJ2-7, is GAGVSQTPSNKVTEKGKYVELRCDPISGHTALYWYRQSLGQGPEFLIYFQGTGAADDSGLPNDRFFAVRPEGSVSTLKIQRTERGDSAVYLCASSVRPSGRDEQYFGPGTRLTVT.

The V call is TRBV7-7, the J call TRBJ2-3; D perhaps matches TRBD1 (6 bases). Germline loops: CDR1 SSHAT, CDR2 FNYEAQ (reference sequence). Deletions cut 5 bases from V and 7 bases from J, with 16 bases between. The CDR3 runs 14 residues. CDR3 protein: CASSPTGNANTQYF. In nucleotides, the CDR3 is TGTGCCAGCAGCCCTACAGGGAACGCGAATACGCAGTATTTT.

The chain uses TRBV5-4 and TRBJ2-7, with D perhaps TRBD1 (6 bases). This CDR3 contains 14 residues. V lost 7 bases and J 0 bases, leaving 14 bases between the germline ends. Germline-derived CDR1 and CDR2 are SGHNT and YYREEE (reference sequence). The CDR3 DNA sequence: TGTGCCAGCGCCCAGGGGTTGGGCTCCTACGAGCAGTACTTC. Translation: CASAQGLGSYEQYF.

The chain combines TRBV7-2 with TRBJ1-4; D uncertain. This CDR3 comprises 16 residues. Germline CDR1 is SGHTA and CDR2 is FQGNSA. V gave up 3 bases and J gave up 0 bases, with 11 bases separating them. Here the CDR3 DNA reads TGTGCCAGCAGCTTGCGGGGTCTGGCAACTAATGAAAAACTGTTTTTT. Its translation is CASSLRGLATNEKLFF.

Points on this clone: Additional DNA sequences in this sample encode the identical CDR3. For the CDR3, the DNA is TGTGCCAGCAGCTTAGTCCTAGGAAATGAGCAGTTCTTC. Encoded protein: CASSLVLGNEQFF. The V gene is TRBV7-2, the J gene TRBJ2-1; no firm D call. The V end lost 1 base, the J end lost 7 bases, and 8 bases lay between the germline ends. This CDR3 has 13 residues. Germline V gene lookup returns CDR1 SGHTA and CDR2 FQGNSA.

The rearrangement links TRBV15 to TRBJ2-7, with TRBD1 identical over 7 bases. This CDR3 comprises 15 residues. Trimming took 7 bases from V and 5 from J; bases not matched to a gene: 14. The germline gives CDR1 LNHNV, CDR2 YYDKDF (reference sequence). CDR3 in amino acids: CATKRSGDRDHEQYF. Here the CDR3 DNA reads TGTGCCACCAAGCGCTCCGGAGACAGGGACCACGAGCAGTACTTC.

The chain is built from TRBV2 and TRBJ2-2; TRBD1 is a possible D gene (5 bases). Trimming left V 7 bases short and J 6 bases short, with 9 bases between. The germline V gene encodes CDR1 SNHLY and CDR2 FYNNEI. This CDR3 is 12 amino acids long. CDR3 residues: CASKQGPGELFF. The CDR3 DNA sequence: TGTGCCAGCAAGCAGGGTCCCGGGGAGCTGTTTTTT. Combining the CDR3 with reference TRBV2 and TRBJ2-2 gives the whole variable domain EPEVTQTPSHQVTQMGQEVILRCVPISNHLYFYWYRQILGQKVEFLVSFYNNEISEKSEIFDDQFSVERPDGSNFTLKIRSTKLEDSAMYFCASKQGPGELFFGEGSRLTVL.

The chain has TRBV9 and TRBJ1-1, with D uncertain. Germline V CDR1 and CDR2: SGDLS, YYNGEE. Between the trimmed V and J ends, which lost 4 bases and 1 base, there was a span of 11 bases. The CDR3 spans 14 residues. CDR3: CASSRSIPNTEAFF. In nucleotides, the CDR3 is TGTGCCAGCAGCCGGAGTATACCGAACACTGAAGCTTTCTTT.

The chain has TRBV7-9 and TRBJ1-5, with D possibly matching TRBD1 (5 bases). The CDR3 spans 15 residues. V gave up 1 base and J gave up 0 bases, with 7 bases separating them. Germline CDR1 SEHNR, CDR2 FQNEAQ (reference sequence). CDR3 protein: CASSLDGHSNQPQHF. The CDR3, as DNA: TGTGCCAGCAGCTTAGACGGACATAGCAATCAGCCCCAGCATTTT.

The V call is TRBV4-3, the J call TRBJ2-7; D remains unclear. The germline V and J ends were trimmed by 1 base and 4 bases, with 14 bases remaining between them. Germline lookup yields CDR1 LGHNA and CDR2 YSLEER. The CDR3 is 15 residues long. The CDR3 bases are TGCGCCAGCAGCCAAGTAGTACAGTCCGATTACGAGCAGTACTTC. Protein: CASSQVVQSDYEQYF.

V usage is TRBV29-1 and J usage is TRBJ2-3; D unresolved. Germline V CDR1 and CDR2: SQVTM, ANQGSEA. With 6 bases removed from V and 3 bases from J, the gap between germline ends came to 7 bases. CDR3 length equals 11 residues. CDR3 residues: CSVEITDTQYF. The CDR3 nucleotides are TGCAGCGTAGAAATAACAGATACGCAGTATTTT.

The CDR3 reads CASSLARGLLGNTIYF. CDR3 DNA: TGTGCCAGCAGCTTAGCGCGGGGGCTCTTGGGAAACACCATATATTTT. The chain recombines TRBV7-9 with TRBJ1-3; D possibly corresponds to TRBD1 (6 bases). CDR3 length: 16 residues. The V end lost 0 bases, the J end lost 4 bases, and 13 bases lay between the germline ends. CDR1 SEHNR and CDR2 FQNEAQ come from the germline V gene (reference sequence).

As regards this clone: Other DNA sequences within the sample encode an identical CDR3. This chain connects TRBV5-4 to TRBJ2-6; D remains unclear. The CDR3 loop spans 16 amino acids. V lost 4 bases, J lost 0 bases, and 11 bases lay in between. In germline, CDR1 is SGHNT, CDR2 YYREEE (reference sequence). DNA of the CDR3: TGTGCCAGCAGCCTGTACTTGAGCTCTGGGGCCAACGTCCTGACTTTC. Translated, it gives CASSLYLSSGANVLTF.

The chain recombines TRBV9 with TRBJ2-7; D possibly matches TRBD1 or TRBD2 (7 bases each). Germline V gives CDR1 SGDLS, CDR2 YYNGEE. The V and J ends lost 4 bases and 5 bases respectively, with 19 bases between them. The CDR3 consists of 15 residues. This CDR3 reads CASSPQGGSANEQYF. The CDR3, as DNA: TGTGCCAGCAGCCCTCAGGGGGGGTCAGCCAACGAGCAGTACTTC.

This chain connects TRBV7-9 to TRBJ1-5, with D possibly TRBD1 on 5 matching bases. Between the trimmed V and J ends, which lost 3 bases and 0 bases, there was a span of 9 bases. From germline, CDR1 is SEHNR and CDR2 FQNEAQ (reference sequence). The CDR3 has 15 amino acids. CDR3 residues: CASSFTGTSNQPQHF. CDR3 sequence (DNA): TGTGCCAGCAGCTTTACAGGTACTAGCAATCAGCCCCAGCATTTT.

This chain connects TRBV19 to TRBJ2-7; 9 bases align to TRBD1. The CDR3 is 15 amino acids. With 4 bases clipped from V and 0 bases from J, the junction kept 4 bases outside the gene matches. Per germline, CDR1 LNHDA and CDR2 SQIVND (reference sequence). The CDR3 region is CASSKGTGSSYEQYF. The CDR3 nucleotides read TGTGCCAGTAGTAAGGGGACAGGGAGCTCCTACGAGCAGTACTTC. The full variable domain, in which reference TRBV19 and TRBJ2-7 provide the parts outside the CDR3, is DGGITQSPKYLFRKEGQNVTLSCEQNLNHDAMYWYRQDPGQGLRLIYYSQIVNDFQKGDIAEGYSVSREKKESFPLTVTSAQKNPTAFYLCASSKGTGSSYEQYFGPGTRLTVT.

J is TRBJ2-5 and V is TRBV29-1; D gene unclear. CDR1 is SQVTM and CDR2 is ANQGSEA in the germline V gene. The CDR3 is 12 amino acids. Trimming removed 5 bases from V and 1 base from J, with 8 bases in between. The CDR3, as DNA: TGCAGCGTTCTCCAGGTCCAAGAGACCCAGTACTTC. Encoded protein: CSVLQVQETQYF.

In DNA form, the CDR3 reads TGTGCCAGCAGCGTAAACCCAAGTTCCGCCTACGAGCAGTACTTC. It is translated as CASSVNPSSAYEQYF. The chain carries TRBV9 and TRBJ2-7; D gene uncertain. This CDR3 spans 15 amino acids. Looked up from germline, CDR1 is SGDLS and CDR2 is YYNGEE. Trimming pared 1 base from V and 2 bases from J, leaving 13 bases between.

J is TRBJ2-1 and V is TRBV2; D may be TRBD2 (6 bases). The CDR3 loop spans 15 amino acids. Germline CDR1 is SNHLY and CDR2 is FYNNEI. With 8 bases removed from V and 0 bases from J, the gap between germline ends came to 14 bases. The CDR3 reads CASLGGRGSYNEQFF. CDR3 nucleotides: TGTGCCAGCTTGGGGGGTCGGGGCTCCTACAATGAGCAGTTCTTC.

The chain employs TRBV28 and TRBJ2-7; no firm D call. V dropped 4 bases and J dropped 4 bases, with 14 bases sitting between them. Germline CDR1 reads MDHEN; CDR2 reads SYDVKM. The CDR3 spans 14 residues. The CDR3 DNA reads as TGTGCCAGCAGTTCATCCTTGCCGCTTTACGAGCAGTACTTC. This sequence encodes CASSSSLPLYEQYF. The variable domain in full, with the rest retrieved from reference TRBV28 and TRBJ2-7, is DVKVTQSSRYLVKRTGEKVFLECVQDMDHENMFWYRQDPGLGLRLIYFSYDVKMKEKGDIPEGYSVSREKKERFSLILESASTNQTSMYLCASSSSLPLYEQYFGPGTRLTVT.

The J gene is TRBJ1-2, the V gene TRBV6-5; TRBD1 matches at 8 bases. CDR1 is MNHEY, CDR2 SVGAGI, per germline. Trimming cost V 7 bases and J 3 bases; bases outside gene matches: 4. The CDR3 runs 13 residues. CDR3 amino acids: CASKDRVHYGYTF. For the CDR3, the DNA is TGTGCCAGCAAGGACAGGGTCCACTATGGCTACACCTTC.